This TCR beta chain was sequenced for a study of blood T cell repertoires in COVID-19. Whole-study context: COVID-19 samples collected from the United States, Italy and Spain covered acute and convalescent phases.

Residents of about two dozen US areas, aged about 18 to 95 years, made up the participants. What the recovered Cohort 3 donors had was two negative PCRs, clearance, or symptom resolution. The CDR3 spans 14 residues. Germline assignment: CDR1 SGHNT and CDR2 YYREEE (reference sequence). The V and J ends lost 4 bases and 7 bases respectively, with 15 bases between them. Libraries were prepared by immunoSEQ multiplex PCR; TCRdb keeps only in-frame clonotypes and omits some of them. Altogether a few hundred thousand clones are present, roughly 88% being singletons, with the ten largest covering 2.2%. Sequenced sample: PBMCs or T cells enriched from blood (not recorded which). The V call is TRBV5-4, the J call TRBJ2-1; a possible D gene is TRBD2 (5 bases). This TCR came from a man younger than 40 who had recovered from COVID-19. The CDR3: CASSVAGGRNEQFF. The CDR3, as DNA: TGTGCCAGCAGCGTCGCCGGTGGGAGAAATGAGCAGTTCTTC.